The 21 T cell receptor beta chains given below trace back to one sample, sequenced in a study of response to subunit inactivated influenza vaccine. TCRdb fed the RT-PCR reads into MiXCR, producing one record per CDR3 protein. The sample shows hundreds of thousands of distinct CDR3 sequences, about 11% of them seen only once. This sample was also put to use in a study of T cells expressing NK-cell markers. That study reports: 5'RACE template switching built TCR beta cDNA with unique molecular identifiers.

The sample in question was PBMCs from blood, obtained on the day of vaccination. The receptor set was obtained from a man aged 50 to 60 who received an inactivated influenza vaccine.

This clonotype was observed a few times. The chain couples TRBV20-1 to TRBJ2-1; 11 nucleotides match TRBD2. CDR1 is DFQATT, CDR2 SNEGSKA, per germline (reference sequence). The CDR3 length is 17 residues. Losses at the gene ends were 6 bases for V and 3 bases for J; bases not matched to a gene: 13. CDR3 coding DNA: TGCAGTGCCAAGGGACTAGCGGTTGGTTCGGGCTACAATGAGCAGTTCTTC. This codes for CSAKGLAVGSGYNEQFF.

This clonotype has a count of ten or more. The gene calls are TRBV28 and TRBJ2-1; D remains unclear. The CDR3 runs 15 residues. From germline, CDR1 is MDHEN and CDR2 SYDVKM. With 9 bases removed from V and 1 base from J, the gap between germline ends came to 16 bases. Here the CDR3 DNA reads TGTGCCAGTAGACCCGAGGTTCGGTCCTACAATGAGCAGTTCTTC. The encoded protein is CASRPEVRSYNEQFF.

For the CDR3, the DNA is TGTGCCAGCAGCGTAGCCGACAATGAGCAGTTCTTC. Protein product: CASSVADNEQFF. The rearrangement uses TRBV9 and TRBJ2-1; no clear D gene. This CDR3 contains 12 residues. The germline gives CDR1 SGDLS, CDR2 YYNGEE. The V gene lost 0 bases and the J gene lost 5 bases, with 3 bases spanning the gap. Full variable domain (missing parts from reference TRBV9 and TRBJ2-1): DSGVTQTPKHLITATGQRVTLRCSPRSGDLSVYWYQQSLDQGLQFLIQYYNGEERAKGNILERFSAQQFPDLHSELNLSSLELGDSALYFCASSVADNEQFFGPGTRLTVL.

The rearrangement links TRBV24-1 to TRBJ2-5, with a weak D call TRBD1 (6 bases). The germline CDR1 and CDR2 sequences are KGHDR and SFDVKD. The CDR3 length is 18 residues. The V end lost 2 bases, the J end lost 9 bases, and 27 bases lay between the germline ends. CDR3 bases: TGTGCCACCAGTGATTCCCTCAGGGGCTGGGTCGAGGTAGAACCCCAGTACTTC. Its translation is CATSDSLRGWVEVEPQYF.

The V gene is TRBV12-3 or TRBV12-4, the J gene TRBJ2-1; 12 bases line up with TRBD2. V was clipped by 5 bases and J by 10 bases; unmatched bases: 12. The CDR3 extends over 16 amino acids. Here the CDR3 DNA reads TGTGCCAGCAGTGCCCGACTAGCGGGAGTTTTCGGGGAGCAGTTCTTC. Translation gives CASSARLAGVFGEQFF.

This clonotype was picked up a small number of times. This chain joins TRBV28 and TRBJ2-4, with TRBD2 identical over 7 bases. CDR3 length: 13 amino acids. V shed 6 bases and J 6 bases; nucleotides not matched to a gene: 5. From germline, CDR1 is MDHEN and CDR2 SYDVKM. The CDR3 DNA reads TGTGCCAGCAGGGGGGGGTCGGCAAACATTCAGTACTTC. As protein: CASRGGSANIQYF.

This clonotype was recorded a few times. The rearrangement links TRBV27 to TRBJ2-1; D remains ambiguous. The V gene's germline CDR1 is MNHEY and CDR2 SMNVEV (reference sequence). Trimming pared 1 base from V and 0 bases from J, leaving 10 bases between. The CDR3 is made up of 16 amino acids. CDR3 residues: CASSLWAPHSYNEQFF. The CDR3 nucleotides read TGTGCCAGCAGTTTATGGGCTCCACACTCCTACAATGAGCAGTTCTTC.

The chain couples TRBV10-3 to TRBJ2-5; 14 bases map to TRBD2. This CDR3 has 18 residues. V shed 4 bases and J 0 bases; nucleotides not matched to a gene: 7. Germline CDR1 is ENHRY and CDR2 is SYGVKD. As DNA, the CDR3 is TGTGCCATCAGTGCGACTAGCGGGGGGGTCACGTACCAAGAGACCCAGTACTTC. It specifies CAISATSGGVTYQETQYF.

The rearrangement joins TRBV6-1 to TRBJ2-5; 10 bases line up with TRBD2. The V segment lost 8 bases and the J segment 3 bases; nucleotides outside the gene matches: 3. The CDR3 contains 13 residues. The germline gives CDR1 MNHNS, CDR2 SASEGT. CDR3 loop: CASRTSGEETQYF. The CDR3 DNA is TGTGCCAGCCGAACTAGCGGGGAAGAGACCCAGTACTTC.

This clonotype was seen only a few times. CDR3 sequence: CASSLTGLWNQPQHF. The CDR3 DNA sequence: TGTGCCAGCAGTCTCACAGGGCTGTGGAATCAGCCCCAGCATTTT. V usage is TRBV27 and J usage is TRBJ1-5; D possibly corresponds to TRBD1 (6 bases). Trimming pared 5 bases from V and 4 bases from J, leaving 15 bases between. The CDR3 is 15 amino acids. Germline CDR1 and CDR2: MNHEY and SMNVEV (reference sequence).

The chain carries TRBV15 and TRBJ2-5; D is tentatively TRBD1 or TRBD2 (6 bases each). The CDR3 is 16 amino acids. Trimming removed 0 bases at V and 1 base at J, with 12 bases between. Germline V gene sequence: CDR1 LNHNV, CDR2 YYDKDF (reference sequence). CDR3 DNA: TGTGCCACCAGCAGAGATTGGGGGGCGGGCCAAGAGACCCAGTACTTC. Translation: CATSRDWGAGQETQYF. Full variable domain (outside the CDR3, taken from reference TRBV15 and TRBJ2-5): DAMVIQNPRYQVTQFGKPVTLSCSQTLNHNVMYWYQQKSSQAPKLLFHYYDKDFNNEADTPDNFQSRRPNTSFCFLDIRSPGLGDTAMYLCATSRDWGAGQETQYFGPGTRLLVL.

This clonotype appeared a few times. This chain links TRBV14 with TRBJ2-7; 9 bases are shared with TRBD1. There are 13 residues in the CDR3. With 4 bases clipped from V and 6 bases from J, the junction kept 4 bases outside the gene matches. Germline V lookup: CDR1 SGHDN, CDR2 FVKESK. CDR3 in DNA: TGTGCCAGCAGCCCTTACAGGGGGCGCGAGCAGTACTTC. Amino acids: CASSPYRGREQYF.

This chain's CDR3 is CASSLYATNEKLFF. The CDR3 DNA reads as TGTGCCAGCAGCCTTTATGCAACTAATGAAAAACTGTTTTTT. The rearrangement joins TRBV28 to TRBJ1-4; D gene unclear. The germline gives CDR1 MDHEN, CDR2 SYDVKM. The V gene lost 6 bases and the J gene lost 0 bases, with 8 bases spanning the gap. CDR3 size: 14 residues.

This clonotype showed up many times. V and J are TRBV9 and TRBJ2-3; D uncertain. V lost 3 bases and J 3 bases, leaving 5 bases between the germline ends. Germline V gene sequence: CDR1 SGDLS, CDR2 YYNGEE. This CDR3 is 12 amino acids long. The CDR3, as DNA: TGTGCCAGCAGCGGGCTGACAGATACGCAGTATTTT. Protein: CASSGLTDTQYF.

The J gene is TRBJ2-7, the V gene TRBV15; D not resolved. Germline CDR1 reads LNHNV; CDR2 reads YYDKDF (reference sequence). There are 15 residues in the CDR3. V shed 4 bases and J shed 0 bases, with 13 bases lying between them. CDR3 bases: TGTGCCACCAGCACGGTGCCTATGAGCTCCTACGAGCAGTACTTC. Translating gives CATSTVPMSSYEQYF.

This clonotype was seen only a few times. This sequence joins TRBV15 and TRBJ2-7; 8 bases are shared with TRBD1. CDR1 and CDR2 (germline): LNHNV, YYDKDF (reference sequence). This CDR3 spans 17 amino acids. The V gene end was trimmed by 0 bases and the J gene end by 4 bases; junction bases not matched to a gene: 11. CDR3 sequence reads: CATSRELVGTGAYEQYF. CDR3 coding DNA: TGTGCCACCAGCAGAGAGTTGGTAGGGACAGGTGCTTACGAGCAGTACTTC.

In this sample, this clonotype turned up a few times. The chain joins TRBV10-3 to TRBJ2-2; 9 bases line up with TRBD1. Germline CDR1 ENHRY, CDR2 SYGVKD. With V trimmed by 3 bases and J by 5 bases, 4 bases remained unmatched. The CDR3 covers 15 residues. Written as DNA, the CDR3 is TGTGCCATCAGTGAATCCGGGACAGGGACCGGGGAGCTGTTTTTT. The encoded protein is CAISESGTGTGELFF.

This chain uses TRBV5-5 with TRBJ2-4, with 7 bases lining up with TRBD2. This CDR3 spans 14 amino acids. Unmatched junction bases numbered 4, after V lost 6 bases and J lost 1 base. Germline values: CDR1 SGHKS, CDR2 YYEKEE (reference sequence). This chain's CDR3 is CASILGGAKNIQYF. The CDR3 region has the DNA TGTGCCAGCATCCTGGGGGGGGCCAAAAACATTCAGTACTTC.

The chain combines TRBV6-1 with TRBJ1-1, with a weak D call TRBD1 (6 bases). V shed 6 bases and J shed 1 base, with 15 bases lying between them. CDR3 length equals 15 residues. Looked up from germline, CDR1 is MNHNS and CDR2 is SASEGT. Here the CDR3 DNA reads TGTGCCAGCAGGGCCGTACAGGGTTGGAACACTGAAGCTTTCTTT. It codes for CASRAVQGWNTEAFF.

This clonotype was counted ten times or more. The chain couples TRBV27 to TRBJ1-1; D is ambiguous. CDR3 length: 14 amino acids. Trimming removed 2 bases at V and 1 base at J, with 8 bases between. Germline values: CDR1 MNHEY, CDR2 SMNVEV (reference sequence). The CDR3 reads CASSLREGNTEAFF. The CDR3 DNA is TGTGCCAGCAGTTTACGAGAAGGGAACACTGAAGCTTTCTTT.

The chain joins TRBV5-1 to TRBJ2-7; 8 bases are a match to TRBD1. Germline CDR1 reads SGHRS; CDR2 reads YFSETQ. This CDR3 is built from 12 residues. With V trimmed by 7 bases and J by 1 base, 1 base remained unmatched. CDR3 residues: CASGQGSYEQYF. In nucleotides, the CDR3 is TGCGCCAGCGGACAGGGTTCCTACGAGCAGTACTTC.